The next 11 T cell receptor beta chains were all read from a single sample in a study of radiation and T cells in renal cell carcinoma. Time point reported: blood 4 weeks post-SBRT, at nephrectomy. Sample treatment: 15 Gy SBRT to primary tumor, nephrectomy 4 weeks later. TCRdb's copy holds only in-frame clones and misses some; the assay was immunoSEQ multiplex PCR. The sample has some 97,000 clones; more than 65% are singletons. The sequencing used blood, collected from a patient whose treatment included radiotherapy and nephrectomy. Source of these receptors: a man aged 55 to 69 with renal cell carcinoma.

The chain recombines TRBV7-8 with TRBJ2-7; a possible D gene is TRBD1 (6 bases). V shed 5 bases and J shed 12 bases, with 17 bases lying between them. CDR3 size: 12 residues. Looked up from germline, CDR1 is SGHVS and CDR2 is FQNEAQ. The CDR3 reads CASSQSRDNVYF. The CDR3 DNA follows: TGTGCCAGCAGCCAGAGTCGGGACAACGTGTACTTC.

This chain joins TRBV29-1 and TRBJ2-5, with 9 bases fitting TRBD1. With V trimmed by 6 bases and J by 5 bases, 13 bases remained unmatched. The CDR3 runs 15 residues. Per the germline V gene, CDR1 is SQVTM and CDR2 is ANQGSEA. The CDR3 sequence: CSVHSLDRGGETQYF. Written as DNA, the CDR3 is TGCAGCGTCCACTCGTTGGACAGGGGCGGGGAGACCCAGTACTTC.

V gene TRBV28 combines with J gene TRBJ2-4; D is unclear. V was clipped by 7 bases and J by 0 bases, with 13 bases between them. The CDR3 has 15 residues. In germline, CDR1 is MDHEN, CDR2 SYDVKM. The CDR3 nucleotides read TGTGCCAGCACCACGTGGGATCTAGCCAAAAACATTCAGTACTTC. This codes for CASTTWDLAKNIQYF.

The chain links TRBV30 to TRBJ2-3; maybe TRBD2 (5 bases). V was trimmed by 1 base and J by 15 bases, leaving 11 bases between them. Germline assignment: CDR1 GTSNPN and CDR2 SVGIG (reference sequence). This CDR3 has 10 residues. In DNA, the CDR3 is TGTGCCTGGAGTGACCCCGACTATTATTTT. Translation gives CAWSDPDYYF.

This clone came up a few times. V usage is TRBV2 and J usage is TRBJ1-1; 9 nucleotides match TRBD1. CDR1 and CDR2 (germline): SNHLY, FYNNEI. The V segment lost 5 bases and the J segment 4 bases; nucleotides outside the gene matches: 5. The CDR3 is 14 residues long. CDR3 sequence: CASSRDRATTEAFF. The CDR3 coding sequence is TGTGCCAGCAGTAGGGACAGGGCGACCACTGAAGCTTTCTTT.

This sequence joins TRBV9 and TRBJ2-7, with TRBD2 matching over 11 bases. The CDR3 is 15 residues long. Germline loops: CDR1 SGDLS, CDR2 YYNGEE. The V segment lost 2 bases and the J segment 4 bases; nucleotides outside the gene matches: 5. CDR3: CASSVGASGRYEQYF. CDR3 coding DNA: TGTGCCAGCAGCGTGGGGGCTAGCGGGAGGTACGAGCAGTACTTC.

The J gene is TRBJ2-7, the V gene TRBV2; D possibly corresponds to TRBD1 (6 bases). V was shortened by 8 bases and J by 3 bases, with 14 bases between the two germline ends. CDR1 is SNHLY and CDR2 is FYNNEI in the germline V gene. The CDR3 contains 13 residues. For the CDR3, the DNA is TGTGCCAGCGTTCAACAGGGAGACTACGAGCAGTACTTC. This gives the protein CASVQQGDYEQYF.

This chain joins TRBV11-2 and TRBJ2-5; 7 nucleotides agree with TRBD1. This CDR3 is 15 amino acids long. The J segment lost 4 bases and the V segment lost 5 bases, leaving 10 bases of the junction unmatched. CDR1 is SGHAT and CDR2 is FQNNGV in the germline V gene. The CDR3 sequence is CASSVTGRETETQYF. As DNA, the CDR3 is TGTGCCAGCAGCGTGACAGGGCGAGAGACAGAGACCCAGTACTTC.

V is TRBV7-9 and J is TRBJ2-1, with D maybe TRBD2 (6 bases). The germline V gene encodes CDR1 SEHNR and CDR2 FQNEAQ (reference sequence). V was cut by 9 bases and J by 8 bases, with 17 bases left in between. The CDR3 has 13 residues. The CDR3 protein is CASTEYGGDEQFF. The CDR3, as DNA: TGTGCCAGTACTGAATATGGAGGGGATGAGCAGTTCTTC.

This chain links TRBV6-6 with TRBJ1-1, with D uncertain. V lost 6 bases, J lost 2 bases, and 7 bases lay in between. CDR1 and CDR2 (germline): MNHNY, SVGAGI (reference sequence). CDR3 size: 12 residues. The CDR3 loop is CASSSVNTEAFF. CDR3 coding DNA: TGTGCCAGCAGCTCTGTTAACACTGAAGCTTTCTTT.

The CDR3 DNA follows: TGTGCCAGCAGCTGGGAGAGAGAGACCCAGTACTTC. Translating gives CASSWERETQYF. V usage is TRBV11-2 and J usage is TRBJ2-5; TRBD2 might be the D (5 bases). The germline V and J ends were trimmed by 4 bases and 4 bases, with 7 bases remaining between them. This CDR3 contains 12 residues. Germline CDR1 is SGHAT and CDR2 is FQNNGV.